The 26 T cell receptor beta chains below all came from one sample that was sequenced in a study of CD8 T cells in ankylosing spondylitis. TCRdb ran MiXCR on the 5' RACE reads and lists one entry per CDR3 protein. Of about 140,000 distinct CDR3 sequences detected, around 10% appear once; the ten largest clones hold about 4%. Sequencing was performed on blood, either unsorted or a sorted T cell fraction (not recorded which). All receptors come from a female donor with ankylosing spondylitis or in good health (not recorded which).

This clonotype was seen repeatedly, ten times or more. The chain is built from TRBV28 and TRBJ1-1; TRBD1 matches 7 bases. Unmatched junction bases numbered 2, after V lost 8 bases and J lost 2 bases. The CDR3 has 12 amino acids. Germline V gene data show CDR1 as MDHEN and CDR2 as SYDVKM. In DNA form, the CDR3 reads TGTGCCAGCGGGGACAGCAACACTGAAGCTTTCTTT. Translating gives CASGDSNTEAFF.

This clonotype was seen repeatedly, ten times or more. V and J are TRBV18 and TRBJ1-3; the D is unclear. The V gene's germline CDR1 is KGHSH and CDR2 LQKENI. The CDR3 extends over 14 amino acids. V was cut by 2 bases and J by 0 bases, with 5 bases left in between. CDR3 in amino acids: CASSPIVSGNTIYF. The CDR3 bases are TGTGCCAGCTCACCAATAGTCTCTGGAAACACCATATATTTT.

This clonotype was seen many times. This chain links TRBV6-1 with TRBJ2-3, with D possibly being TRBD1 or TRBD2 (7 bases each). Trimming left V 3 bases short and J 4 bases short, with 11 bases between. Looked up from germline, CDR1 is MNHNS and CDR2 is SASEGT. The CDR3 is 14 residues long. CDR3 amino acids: CASSEGRGPDTQYF. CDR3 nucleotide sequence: TGTGCCAGCAGTGAGGGGAGGGGGCCAGATACGCAGTATTTT.

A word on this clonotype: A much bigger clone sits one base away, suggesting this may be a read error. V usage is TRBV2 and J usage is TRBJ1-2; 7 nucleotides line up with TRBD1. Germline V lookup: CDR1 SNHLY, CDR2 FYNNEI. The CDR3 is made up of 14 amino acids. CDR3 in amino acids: CASSPGQTNYGDTF. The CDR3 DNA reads TGTGCCAGCAGTCCGGGACAGACTAACTATGGCGACACCTTC.

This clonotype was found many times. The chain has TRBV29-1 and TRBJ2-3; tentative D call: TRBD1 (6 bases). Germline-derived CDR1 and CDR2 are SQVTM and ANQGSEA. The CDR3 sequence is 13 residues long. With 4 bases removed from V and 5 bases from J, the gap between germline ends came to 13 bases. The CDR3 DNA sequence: TGCAGCGTTGGGGTAAACAGGGAAGATACGCAGTATTTT. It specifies CSVGVNREDTQYF.

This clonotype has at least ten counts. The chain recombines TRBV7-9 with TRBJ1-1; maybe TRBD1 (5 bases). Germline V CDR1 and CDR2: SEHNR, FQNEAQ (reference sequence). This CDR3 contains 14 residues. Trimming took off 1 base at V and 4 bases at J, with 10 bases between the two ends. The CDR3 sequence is CASSLDQGGTEAFF. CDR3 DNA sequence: TGTGCCAGCAGCTTAGATCAGGGTGGCACTGAAGCTTTCTTT.

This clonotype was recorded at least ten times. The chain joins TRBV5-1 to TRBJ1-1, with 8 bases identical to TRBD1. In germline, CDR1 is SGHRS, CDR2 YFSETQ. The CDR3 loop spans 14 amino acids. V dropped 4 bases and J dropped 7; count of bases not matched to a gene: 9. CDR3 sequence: CASSGGQGTNEAFF. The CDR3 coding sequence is TGCGCCAGCAGCGGCGGACAGGGAACGAATGAAGCTTTCTTT. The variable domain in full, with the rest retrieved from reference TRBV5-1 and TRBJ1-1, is KAGVTQTPRYLIKTRGQQVTLSCSPISGHRSVSWYQQTPGQGLQFLFEYFSETQRNKGNFPGRFSGRQFSNSRSEMNVSTLELGDSALYLCASSGGQGTNEAFFGQGTRLTVV.

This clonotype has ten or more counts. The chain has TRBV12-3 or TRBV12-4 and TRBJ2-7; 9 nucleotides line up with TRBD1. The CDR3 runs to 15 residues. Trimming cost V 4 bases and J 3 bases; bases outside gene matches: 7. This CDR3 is CASSSRDRAIYEQYF. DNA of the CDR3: TGTGCCAGCAGTTCCCGGGACAGGGCCATCTACGAGCAGTACTTC.

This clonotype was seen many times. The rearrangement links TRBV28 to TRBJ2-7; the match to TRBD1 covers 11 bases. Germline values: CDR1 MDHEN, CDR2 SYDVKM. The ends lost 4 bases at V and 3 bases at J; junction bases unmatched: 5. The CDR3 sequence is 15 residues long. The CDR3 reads CASSSGTGGLYEQYF. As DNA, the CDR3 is TGTGCCAGCAGTTCCGGGACAGGGGGGCTCTACGAGCAGTACTTC.

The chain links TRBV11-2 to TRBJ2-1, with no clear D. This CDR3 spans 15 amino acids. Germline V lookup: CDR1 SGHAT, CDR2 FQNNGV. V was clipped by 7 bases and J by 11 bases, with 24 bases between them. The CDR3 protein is CASTFPAADPEKQFF. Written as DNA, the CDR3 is TGTGCCAGCACTTTTCCTGCGGCGGATCCGGAAAAGCAGTTCTTC. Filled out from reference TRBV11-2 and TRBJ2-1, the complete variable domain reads EAGVAQSPRYKIIEKRQSVAFWCNPISGHATLYWYQQILGQGPKLLIQFQNNGVVDDSQLPKDRFSAERLKGVDSTLKIQPAKLEDSAVYLCASTFPAADPEKQFFGPGTRLTVL.

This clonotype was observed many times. CDR3 nucleotides: TGCAGTGCTAGAGCTGCAGCTTTAGAGGAGCAGTACTTC. Translated, it gives CSARAAALEEQYF. The chain uses TRBV20-1 and TRBJ2-7; no definite D call. Germline CDR1 and CDR2: DFQATT and SNEGSKA (reference sequence). Trimming shortened V by 1 base and J by 7 bases, and 14 bases separated the two germline ends. The CDR3 runs 13 residues.

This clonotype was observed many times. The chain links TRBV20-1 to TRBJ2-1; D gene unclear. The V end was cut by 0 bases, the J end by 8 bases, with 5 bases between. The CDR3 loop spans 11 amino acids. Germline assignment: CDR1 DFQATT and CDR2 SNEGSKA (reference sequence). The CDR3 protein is CSAREDHEQFF. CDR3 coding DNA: TGCAGTGCTAGAGAGGATCATGAGCAGTTCTTC.

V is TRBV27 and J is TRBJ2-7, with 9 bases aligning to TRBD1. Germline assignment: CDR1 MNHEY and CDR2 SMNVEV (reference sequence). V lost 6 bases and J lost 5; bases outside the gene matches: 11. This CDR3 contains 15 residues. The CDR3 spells CASREGQGVGNEQYF. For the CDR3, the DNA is TGTGCCAGCAGGGAGGGACAGGGTGTCGGGAACGAGCAGTACTTC.

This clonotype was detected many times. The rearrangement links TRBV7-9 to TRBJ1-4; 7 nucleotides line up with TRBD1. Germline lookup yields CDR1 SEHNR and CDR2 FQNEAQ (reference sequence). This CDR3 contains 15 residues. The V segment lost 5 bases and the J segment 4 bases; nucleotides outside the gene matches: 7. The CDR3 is CASSGRTGDNEKLFF. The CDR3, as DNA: TGTGCCAGCAGCGGCCGGACAGGAGATAATGAAAAACTGTTTTTT.

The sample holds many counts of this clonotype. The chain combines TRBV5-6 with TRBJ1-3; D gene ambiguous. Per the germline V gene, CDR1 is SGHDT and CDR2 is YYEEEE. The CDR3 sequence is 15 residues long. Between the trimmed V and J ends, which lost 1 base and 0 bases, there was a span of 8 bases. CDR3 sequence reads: CASSLYGSSGNTIYF. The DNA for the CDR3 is TGTGCCAGCAGCTTGTACGGATCCTCTGGAAACACCATATATTTT.

The CDR3 loop is CASSLVSSGGDTQYF. The CDR3 DNA sequence: TGCGCCAGCAGCTTGGTATCTAGCGGGGGAGATACGCAGTATTTT. J is TRBJ2-3 and V is TRBV5-1; 10 nucleotides match TRBD2. V shed 0 bases and J 5 bases; nucleotides not matched to a gene: 3. The germline gives CDR1 SGHRS, CDR2 YFSETQ. The CDR3 is 15 residues long.

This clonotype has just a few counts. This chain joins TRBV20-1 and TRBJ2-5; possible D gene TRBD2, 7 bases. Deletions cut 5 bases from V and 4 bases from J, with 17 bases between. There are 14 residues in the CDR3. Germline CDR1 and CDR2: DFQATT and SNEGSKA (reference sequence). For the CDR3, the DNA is TGCAGTGCTCCTATAGGGGGGGGCCGAGAGACCCAGTACTTC. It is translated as CSAPIGGGRETQYF.

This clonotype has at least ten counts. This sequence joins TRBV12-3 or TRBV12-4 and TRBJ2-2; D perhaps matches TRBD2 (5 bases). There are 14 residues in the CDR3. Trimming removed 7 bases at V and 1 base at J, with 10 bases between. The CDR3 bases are TGTGCCAGCAACGAGGGAGAGAACACCGGGGAGCTGTTTTTT. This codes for CASNEGENTGELFF.

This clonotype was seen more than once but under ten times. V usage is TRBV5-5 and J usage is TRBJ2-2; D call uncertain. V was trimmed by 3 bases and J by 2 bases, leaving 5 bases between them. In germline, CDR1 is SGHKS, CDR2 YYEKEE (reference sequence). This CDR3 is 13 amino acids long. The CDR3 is CASSSANTGELFF. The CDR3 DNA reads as TGTGCCAGCAGCTCGGCTAACACCGGGGAGCTGTTTTTT.

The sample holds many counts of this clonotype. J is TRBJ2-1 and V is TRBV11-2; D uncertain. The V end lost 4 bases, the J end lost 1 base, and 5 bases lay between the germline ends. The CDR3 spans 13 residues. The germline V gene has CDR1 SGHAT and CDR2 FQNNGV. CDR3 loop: CASSSLSYNEQFF. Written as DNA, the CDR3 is TGTGCCAGCAGCTCCCTATCCTACAATGAGCAGTTCTTC.

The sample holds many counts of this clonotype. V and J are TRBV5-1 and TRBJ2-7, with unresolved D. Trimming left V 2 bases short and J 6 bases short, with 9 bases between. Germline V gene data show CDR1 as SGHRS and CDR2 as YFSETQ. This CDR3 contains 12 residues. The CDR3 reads CASSLNFFEQYF. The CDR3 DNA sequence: TGCGCCAGCAGCTTAAATTTCTTCGAGCAGTACTTC.

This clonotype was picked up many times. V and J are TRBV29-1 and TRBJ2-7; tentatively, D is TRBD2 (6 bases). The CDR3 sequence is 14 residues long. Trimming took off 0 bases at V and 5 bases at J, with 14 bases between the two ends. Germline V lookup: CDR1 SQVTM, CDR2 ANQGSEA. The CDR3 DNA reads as TGCAGCGTTGAAGATGGAGGGTATCCGAACGAGCAGTACTTC. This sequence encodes CSVEDGGYPNEQYF.

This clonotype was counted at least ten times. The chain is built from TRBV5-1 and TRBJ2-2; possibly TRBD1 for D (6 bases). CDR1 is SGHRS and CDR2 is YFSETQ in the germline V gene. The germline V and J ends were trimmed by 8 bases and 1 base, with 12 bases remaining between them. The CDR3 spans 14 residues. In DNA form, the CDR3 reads TGCGCCAGTACCGGGACACTGAACACCGGGGAGCTGTTTTTT. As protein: CASTGTLNTGELFF.

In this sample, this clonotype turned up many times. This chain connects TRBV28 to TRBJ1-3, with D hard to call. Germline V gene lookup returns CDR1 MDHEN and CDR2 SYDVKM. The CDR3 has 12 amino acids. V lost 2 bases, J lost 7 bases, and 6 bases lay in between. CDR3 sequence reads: CASSLRRNTIYF. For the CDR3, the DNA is TGTGCCAGCAGTTTAAGGCGCAACACCATATATTTT.

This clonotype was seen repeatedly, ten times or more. The CDR3 nucleotides read TGTGCCAGCAGCACAGGACAGGGTCAGGAGACCCAGTACTTC. It codes for CASSTGQGQETQYF. The chain recombines TRBV7-2 with TRBJ2-5; TRBD1 matches at 8 bases. The length of the CDR3 is 14 residues. V shed 5 bases, J shed 5 bases, and the junction held 7 bases outside the gene matches. Germline assignment: CDR1 SGHTA and CDR2 FQGNSA.

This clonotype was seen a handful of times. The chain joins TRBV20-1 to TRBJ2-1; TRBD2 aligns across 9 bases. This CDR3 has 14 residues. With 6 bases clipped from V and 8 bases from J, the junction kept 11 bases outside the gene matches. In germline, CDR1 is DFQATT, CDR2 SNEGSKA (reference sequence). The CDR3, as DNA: TGCAGTGCCACGGGGCGGGAGGGATTCCATGAGCAGTTCTTC. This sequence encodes CSATGREGFHEQFF.